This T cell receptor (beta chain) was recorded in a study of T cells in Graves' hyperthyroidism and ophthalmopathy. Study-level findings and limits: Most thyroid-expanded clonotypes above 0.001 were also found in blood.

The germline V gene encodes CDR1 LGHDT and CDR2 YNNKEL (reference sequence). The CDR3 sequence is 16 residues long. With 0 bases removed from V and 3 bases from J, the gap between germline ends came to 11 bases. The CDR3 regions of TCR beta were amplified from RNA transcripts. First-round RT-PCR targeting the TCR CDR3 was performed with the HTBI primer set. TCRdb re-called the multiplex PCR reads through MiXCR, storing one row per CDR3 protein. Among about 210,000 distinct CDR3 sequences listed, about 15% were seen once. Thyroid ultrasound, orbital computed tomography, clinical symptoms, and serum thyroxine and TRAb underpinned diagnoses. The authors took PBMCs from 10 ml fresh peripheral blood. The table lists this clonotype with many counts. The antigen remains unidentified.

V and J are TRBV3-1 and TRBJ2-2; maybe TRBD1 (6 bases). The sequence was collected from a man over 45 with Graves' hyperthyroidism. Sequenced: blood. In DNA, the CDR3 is TGTGCCAGCAGCCAAGAGTCTCCAGGGGACACCGGGGAGCTGTTTTTT. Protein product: CASSQESPGDTGELFF.